This T cell receptor beta chain was observed in a study of cytomegalovirus exposure and HLA in healthy donors. Study-level results: Several of the most significant clusters appeared linked to common viral pathogens, based on a later analysis. Most TCR beta V segments were productive about 90% or about 30% of the time in an earlier analysis.

Regarding donors, all were healthy bone marrow donors. The PCR contained 60 Vbeta and 13 Jbeta primers. In the source study's methods: Later reanalysis found approximately 76 million unique TCR beta chains, some 10 million of them shared. Here immunoSEQ multiplex PCR was the method, and the copy in TCRdb shows in-frame clones only, minus some. V, J and clone size derive from that table, while D and trimming were established from the DNA sequence. The sample holds about 120,000 clones, under 85% seen once. V lost 4 bases and J lost 4, with 13 bases in between. This CDR3 contains 14 residues. The germline V gene encodes CDR1 LNHDA and CDR2 SQIVND (reference sequence). This clone came up once. Its antigen is unidentified.

Sequencing input: PBMCs. The rearrangement uses TRBV19 and TRBJ2-5, with D maybe TRBD2 (5 bases). This TCR was recovered from a man aged 35-49 years in good health and CMV-seropositive. The CDR3 DNA reads TGTGCCAGTAGTACCCGGGATGCGGGAGAGACCCAGTACTTC. Residues: CASSTRDAGETQYF. Complete variable domain (other parts from reference TRBV19 and TRBJ2-5): DGGITQSPKYLFRKEGQNVTLSCEQNLNHDAMYWYRQDPGQGLRLIYYSQIVNDFQKGDIAEGYSVSREKKESFPLTVTSAQKNPTAFYLCASSTRDAGETQYFGPGTRLLVL.